This T cell receptor beta chain was sequenced in a study of identical twins (dated by TCRdb to between 2015 and 2016). General notes on the study: To test whether fetal clonotypes persist, this study deep-sequenced TCR alpha and beta repertoires from monozygotic twins, from unrelated adults of various ages, and from cord blood. To rule out contamination, replicate twin experiments were performed at different times with different library preparation protocols. The paper's findings and limits, for the study overall: Zero-insertion analyses could be partly confounded by invariant T cells such as MAIT and iNKT, although diverse VJ usage argued against such confounding for most clonotypes. Abundant cord blood beta clonotypes had fewer insertions, young adult naive repertoires showed a similar but weaker trend, and memory repertoires showed no such trend. The excess sharing between twins in beta out-of-frame sequences was weaker because fewer shared sequences reduced the signal-to-noise ratio. In monozygotic twins, recombination models systematically underestimated out-of-frame TCR alpha sharing, but the models matched the sharing seen between unrelated individuals. Compared with coincidental sharing between unrelated individuals, out-of-frame TCR alpha sequences shared between twins showed an excess of sequences with low generation probability. Because the same donors could not be followed over many years, the conclusions depended on cross-sectional statistical analysis.

Every donor in the study was a healthy Caucasian. The library was produced with 5' RACE. The sample was run on an Illumina HiSeq 2000. A universal primer binding site was added through template switching, and the final cDNA carried a unique molecular identifier so that TCR cDNA molecules could be counted accurately. First-strand cDNA for TCR alpha and beta chains was synthesized from specific primers in the conserved constant-segment region. Each cDNA library was double barcoded, with a SMART-Mk sample barcode plus Illumina barcodes, to control for contamination. TruSeq adapter sequences, together with Illumina sample barcodes, were added in two successive PCR steps. The Illumina HiSeq platform was used with custom primers to sequence TCR alpha and beta cDNA libraries. As for the authors' bioinformatics: MiGEC processed the raw reads to extract unique molecular identifiers, while MiXCR was used to determine the CDR3 positions. Recombination models were inferred per individual with the repgenHMM and IGoR tools using an EM algorithm. Shared clonotypes were analyzed with the tcR package in R, and sharing was normalized by the product of cloneset sizes. To study raw recombination free of thymic and clonal selection effects, out-of-frame nonproductive sequences were analyzed. In-frame beta chains were kept once TCRdb had trimmed the public reads at Q25 with fastp and called clones with MiXCR. CDR3 protein sequences are deduplicated, and each keeps its most common genes and DNA. The authors' filters were not applied to this entry. The sample table contains 1.5 million to 2 million distinct CDR3 sequences; only one count was recorded for around a third of them. About 0.25% of the sample belongs to the ten largest clones.

This clonotype was seen only a few times. The clone's antigen remains unknown. Per-nucleotide qualities are absent, and no much larger clonotype sits a single base away. The receptor was derived from a newborn girl in good health. Material for sequencing was cord blood.

The CDR3 sequence is CASSRGSPSGSSYNEQFF. The DNA sequence reads TGTGCCAGCAGTCGGGGGTCCCCTAGCGGGAGCTCCTACAATGAGCAGTTCTTC. Recombination connected TRBV28 to TRBJ2-1; 10 central bases correspond to TRBD2. The germline V gene gives CDR1 as MDHEN and CDR2 as SYDVKM. V is trimmed back by 5 bases and J by 0 bases, and the junction contains 10 bases that no gene match accounts for. The CDR3 numbers 18 residues from cysteine through phenylalanine. Only the CDR3 part of the read is kept: 54 bases, read in frame from the first base.